A selection of T cell receptor beta chains follows, all from one sample in a study of T cell responses to AZD1222 COVID-19 vaccine. TCRdb's table, derived via immunoSEQ multiplex PCR, lists solely in-frame clones and lacks some. The data contain around 150,000 clones, approximately 91% of them singletons. Sample: peripheral blood, taken 28 days after the second AZD1222 dose. These receptors were obtained from an adult who received the AZD1222 COVID-19 vaccine. The CDR3 runs from the conserved cysteine through the conserved F or W. The order of the fields is J gene, V gene, CDR3 protein.

J gene: TRBJ2-1; V gene: TRBV10-2; CDR3 protein: CASSEAGQGVNEQFF
J gene: TRBJ1-6; V gene: TRBV14; CDR3 protein: CASSQGTGLSPLHF
J gene: TRBJ2-7; V gene: TRBV20-1; CDR3 protein: CSASSLVLKEEQYF
J gene: TRBJ1-2; V gene: TRBV3-1/TRBV3-2; CDR3 protein: CASSPATGRGYTF
J gene: TRBJ1-3; V gene: TRBV10-1; CDR3 protein: CASSEGGSGNTIYF
J gene: TRBJ1-2; V gene: TRBV19; CDR3 protein: CASMERGSDGYTF
J gene: TRBJ2-2; V gene: TRBV12-3/TRBV12-4; CDR3 protein: CASIYRGTGELFF
J gene: TRBJ2-7; V gene: TRBV2; CDR3 protein: CASSDGLAGNEQYF
J gene: TRBJ1-1; V gene: TRBV6-5; CDR3 protein: CASSYSRGEAFF
J gene: TRBJ1-2; V gene: TRBV28; CDR3 protein: CASSSGQGAYGYTF
J gene: TRBJ1-2; V gene: TRBV11-1; CDR3 protein: CASSNSYGYTF
J gene: TRBJ2-1; V gene: TRBV5-1; CDR3 protein: CASSFYGAGSVDEQFF
J gene: TRBJ1-5; V gene: TRBV29-1; CDR3 protein: CSVAGPGQPQHF
J gene: TRBJ1-2; V gene: TRBV11-1; CDR3 protein: CASSPRQGGNYGYTF
J gene: TRBJ1-2; V gene: TRBV11-2; CDR3 protein: CASSLQGSNYGYTF
J gene: TRBJ2-7; V gene: TRBV5-1; CDR3 protein: CASSLEHPTYEQYF
J gene: TRBJ2-5; V gene: TRBV30; CDR3 protein: CAWSREAIGTQYF
J gene: TRBJ2-7; V gene: TRBV4-2; CDR3 protein: CASSQPDRDASEQYF
J gene: TRBJ1-1; V gene: TRBV30; CDR3 protein: CAWSVRGDTEAFF
J gene: TRBJ2-2; V gene: TRBV24-1; CDR3 protein: CATSGDNVNTGELFF
J gene: TRBJ2-5; V gene: TRBV5-1; CDR3 protein: CASSLATAGQETQYF
J gene: TRBJ2-1; V gene: TRBV21-1; CDR3 protein: CASSTPDEREGRLYNEQFF